The 11 T cell receptor beta chains below were found in one sample sequenced in a study of cytomegalovirus exposure and HLA in healthy donors. Primers included in the PCR were 60 Vbeta and 13 Jbeta primers. Only in-frame clones appear in the TCRdb table, and some are missing; sequencing was by immunoSEQ multiplex PCR. The sample carries roughly 49,000 clones, 60% to 80% recorded once. Specimen: PBMCs. The receptors were sampled from a woman between 40 and 55 years old in good health and CMV-seropositive.

The rearrangement links TRBV7-9 to TRBJ2-5, with TRBD1 identical over 8 bases. With V trimmed by 5 bases and J by 4 bases, 9 bases remained unmatched. Germline lookup yields CDR1 SEHNR and CDR2 FQNEAQ (reference sequence). The CDR3 contains 15 residues. In DNA, the CDR3 is TGTGCCAGCAGCCGTTCTAGGACAGGGCGAGAGACCCAGTACTTC. Protein sequence: CASSRSRTGRETQYF.

V and J are TRBV2 and TRBJ1-2, with D unresolved. CDR1 and CDR2 from the germline V gene are SNHLY and FYNNEI. The CDR3 is 14 amino acids. Deletions cut 5 bases from V and 4 bases from J, with 14 bases between. Here the CDR3 DNA reads TGTGCCAGCAGTTTTTTCGCTGGCAGCTATGGCTACACCTTC. Its protein product is CASSFFAGSYGYTF.

The gene calls are TRBV5-6 and TRBJ1-2, with a weak D call TRBD1 (6 bases). V was pared by 4 bases and J by 2 bases, with 12 bases between. Per germline, CDR1 SGHDT and CDR2 YYEEEE. There are 14 residues in the CDR3. CDR3 protein: CASSHPGGNYGYTF. The DNA for the CDR3 is TGTGCCAGCAGCCATCCTGGGGGCAACTATGGCTACACCTTC.

About this clone: Compared with germline, one end of the junction differs, possibly owing to a read error. The V gene is TRBV28, the J gene TRBJ1-1; a weak D match, TRBD1 (5 bases). Germline CDR1 is MDHEN and CDR2 is SYDVKM. CDR3 length: 13 residues. The CDR3 coding sequence is TGCGCAACGGGACGGGGGGTCTCCACTGAAGCTTTCTTT. Translation: CATGRGVSTEAFF.

This chain uses TRBV29-1 with TRBJ2-1, with a possible D match to TRBD1 (6 bases). The CDR3 runs to 13 residues. Germline CDR1 and CDR2: SQVTM and ANQGSEA. Trimming removed 7 bases from V and 3 bases from J, with 13 bases in between. The CDR3 reads CSGGGQSYNEQFF. Written as DNA, the CDR3 is TGCAGCGGCGGTGGACAGAGCTACAATGAGCAGTTCTTC.

The chain is built from TRBV7-3 and TRBJ2-5, with D unresolved. CDR3 size: 13 residues. Trimming took 2 bases from V and 2 from J, leaving 6 bases between them. CDR1 is SGHTA, CDR2 FQGTGA, per germline. The CDR3 region has the DNA TGTGCCAGCAGCTTACGAGAGCAAGAGACCCAGTACTTC. Its protein product is CASSLREQETQYF.

This clone appeared a few times. The chain has TRBV25-1 and TRBJ1-3; D remains unclear. V lost 3 bases, J lost 2 bases, and 8 bases lay in between. The CDR3 spans 14 residues. CDR1 is MGHDK, CDR2 SYGVNS, per germline. The CDR3 loop reads CASSDPRAGNTIYF. CDR3 DNA: TGTGCCAGCAGTGACCCGAGGGCTGGAAACACCATATATTTT.

This clone was seen a handful of times. The rearrangement joins TRBV25-1 to TRBJ2-7; weak D call: TRBD2 (5 bases). The ends were cut back, 3 bases at V and 7 bases at J, with 22 bases in the middle. The germline gives CDR1 MGHDK, CDR2 SYGVNS. This CDR3 has 16 residues. CDR3 nucleotide sequence: TGTGCCAGCAGTGATCCCGGCCCCCGGGGAGCAATGGAGCAGTACTTC. This translates into CASSDPGPRGAMEQYF.

The chain has TRBV10-2 and TRBJ2-3; 9 nucleotides line up with TRBD1. The CDR3 is 14 residues long. Trimming cost V 8 bases and J 6 bases; bases outside gene matches: 9. In germline, CDR1 is WSHSY, CDR2 SAAADI. CDR3 bases: TGCGCCAGCGCGGGGACAGGGTTAATGGATACGCAGTATTTT. It specifies CASAGTGLMDTQYF.

CDR3: CSVMTGTGGREQYF. In nucleotides, the CDR3 is TGCAGCGTCATGACCGGGACAGGGGGACGCGAGCAGTACTTC. The gene calls are TRBV29-1 and TRBJ2-7; 11 bases fit TRBD1. The V and J ends lost 6 bases and 6 bases, in that order; junction bases with no gene match: 10. CDR1 and CDR2 (germline): SQVTM, ANQGSEA. The CDR3 loop spans 14 amino acids.

V is TRBV7-2 and J is TRBJ2-7; D is uncertain. This CDR3 comprises 15 residues. Trimming shortened V by 1 base and J by 6 bases, and 16 bases separated the two germline ends. In germline, CDR1 is SGHTA, CDR2 FQGNSA. In nucleotides, the CDR3 is TGTGCCAGCAGCTTAGGGGCATTTGGTCTTGGCGAGCAGTACTTC. This encodes CASSLGAFGLGEQYF.